A selection of T cell receptor beta chains follows, all from one sample in a study of cytomegalovirus exposure and HLA in healthy donors. TCRdb keeps only in-frame clones here, not all; method: immunoSEQ multiplex PCR. The sample includes about 140,000 clones, about 94% of them seen just once. Sequenced sample: PBMCs. Source of these receptors: a man younger than 35 in good health and CMV-seropositive. CDR3s include the opening cysteine and the closing phenylalanine or tryptophan. Clone size is not always given. Where it is, it says once, few, many or a class for expanded clones.

>TRBJ1-1|16|once|TRBV2
CASSAGRTAEDTEAFF
>TRBJ1-5|15|NA|TRBV10-3
CAISEFSGSNQPQHF
>TRBJ1-3|15|NA|TRBV9
CASSALTGGGNTIYF
>TRBJ1-1|13|NA|TRBV6-1
CASSEGRTDEAFF
>TRBJ2-1|17|NA|TRBV12-5
CASGLSPKTGEADEQFF
>TRBJ2-7|16|NA|TRBV18
CASSRETQLFSYEQYF
>TRBJ2-7|15|NA|TRBV4-1
CASSQDPQGADEQYF
>TRBJ2-5|15|NA|TRBV5-1
CASSLLIGVQETQYF
>TRBJ2-5|18|NA|TRBV15
CATSTRPEGDRGQETQYF
>TRBJ2-2|15|NA|TRBV7-2
CASSVQGQSTGELFF
>TRBJ1-2|13|NA|TRBV15
CATSPRDTYGYTF
>TRBJ1-4|15|NA|TRBV9
CASSVYRGPNEKLFF
>TRBJ2-7|16|NA|TRBV27
CASSDLGQGGSYEQYF
>TRBJ1-1|13|NA|TRBV7-9
CASSLGATTEAFF
>TRBJ1-1|15|NA|TRBV7-9
CASSSSSTGGTEAFF
>TRBJ2-5|16|once|TRBV2
CASSERTSGSGETQYF
>TRBJ1-5|18|NA|TRBV7-9
CASSLESAGGFSNQPQHF
>TRBJ2-7|15|NA|TRBV14
CASSLPGTQPYEQYF
>TRBJ2-7|15|few|TRBV6-1
CASSEGQGAIYEQYF
>TRBJ1-1|13|NA|TRBV5-1
CASKSSPNTEAFF
>TRBJ1-5|13|NA|TRBV7-7
CASSFSPDQPQHF
>TRBJ1-1|15|NA|TRBV5-4
CASSLLGQGNTEAFF
>TRBJ2-7|14|once|TRBV6-6
CASRSIRQGYEQYF
>TRBJ1-4|14|NA|TRBV2
CASRAGATNEKLFF
>TRBJ2-7|12|NA|TRBV7-2
CASSLSFYEQYF
>TRBJ1-3|13|NA|TRBV29-1
CSALTGGGNTIYF
>TRBJ1-2|14|NA|TRBV5-8
CASSHPGQGRIYTF
>TRBJ2-5|15|NA|TRBV27
CASSFLRGQQETQYF
>TRBJ2-3|14|NA|TRBV19
CATRQFSSTDTQYF